This TCR beta chain was identified in a study of OX40 agonist ivuxolimab in advanced cancers. Overall study: Partial response was recorded in three patients: one hepatocellular carcinoma and two cutaneous melanoma cases.

General observations from the study: CD8+ T cells showed, on average, more clonal expansion than CD4+ cells. Low normalized T-cell clonal expansion was also seen in some nonresponders. Among the lowest levels of clonal expansion were found in partial responders at 0.1-3.0 mg/kg.

A remark on this clone: The antigen is undetermined.

V was pared by 7 bases and J by 6 bases, with 13 bases between. Germline values: CDR1 MNHEY, CDR2 SMNVEV (reference sequence). This CDR3 is 14 amino acids long. Method: immunoSEQ multiplex PCR; TCRdb's copy keeps in-frame clones and lacks some. The sample contains more than 95,000 clones, approximately 93% of which appear only once. The sample here was CD4+ or CD8+ T cells sorted from blood, taken in a trial of the OX40 agonist ivuxolimab. The origin of this receptor is an adult with an advanced solid tumor such as melanoma, head and neck, liver or kidney cancer. The chain combines TRBV27 with TRBJ1-6; D remains unclear. The CDR3 DNA follows: TGTGCCAGCACTTTTGGGCAGGTTAATTCACCCCTCCACTTT. This gives the protein CASTFGQVNSPLHF.